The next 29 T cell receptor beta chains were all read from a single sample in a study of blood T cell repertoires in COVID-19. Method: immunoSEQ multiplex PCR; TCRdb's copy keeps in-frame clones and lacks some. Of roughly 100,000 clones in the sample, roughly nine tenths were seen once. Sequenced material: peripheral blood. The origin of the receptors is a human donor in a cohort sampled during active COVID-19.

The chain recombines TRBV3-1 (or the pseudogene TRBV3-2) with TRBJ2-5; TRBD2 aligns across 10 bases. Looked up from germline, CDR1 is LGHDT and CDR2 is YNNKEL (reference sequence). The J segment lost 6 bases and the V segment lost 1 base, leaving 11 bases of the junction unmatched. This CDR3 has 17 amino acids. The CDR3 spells CASSQVFSGGAGQTQYF. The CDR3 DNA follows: TGTGCCAGCAGCCAAGTATTCAGCGGGGGGGCCGGGCAGACCCAGTACTTC.

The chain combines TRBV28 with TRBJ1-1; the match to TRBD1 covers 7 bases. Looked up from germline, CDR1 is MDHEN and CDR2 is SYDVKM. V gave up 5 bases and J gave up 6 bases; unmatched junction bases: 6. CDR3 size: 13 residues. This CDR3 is CASSPAGGAEAFF. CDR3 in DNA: TGTGCCAGCAGTCCCGCAGGGGGTGCTGAAGCTTTCTTT.

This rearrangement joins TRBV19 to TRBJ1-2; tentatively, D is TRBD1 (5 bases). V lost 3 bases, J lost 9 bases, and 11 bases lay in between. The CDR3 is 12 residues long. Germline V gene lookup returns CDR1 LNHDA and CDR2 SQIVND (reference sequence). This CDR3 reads CASSMQGPRYTF. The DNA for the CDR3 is TGTGCCAGTAGTATGCAGGGTCCTCGCTACACCTTC.

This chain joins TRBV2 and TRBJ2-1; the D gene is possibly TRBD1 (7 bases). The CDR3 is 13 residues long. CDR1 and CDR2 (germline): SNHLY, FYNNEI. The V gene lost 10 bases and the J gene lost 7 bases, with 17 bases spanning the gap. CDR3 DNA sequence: TGTGCCACCCTTCCGACAGGGAGGAATGAGCAGTTCTTC. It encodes CATLPTGRNEQFF.

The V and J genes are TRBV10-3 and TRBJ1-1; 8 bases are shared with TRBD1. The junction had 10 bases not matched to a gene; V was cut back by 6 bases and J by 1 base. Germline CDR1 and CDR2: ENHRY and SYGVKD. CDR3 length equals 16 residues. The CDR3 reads CAIRTKLGQGNTEAFF. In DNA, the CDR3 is TGTGCCATCAGGACCAAACTTGGACAGGGGAACACTGAAGCTTTCTTT.

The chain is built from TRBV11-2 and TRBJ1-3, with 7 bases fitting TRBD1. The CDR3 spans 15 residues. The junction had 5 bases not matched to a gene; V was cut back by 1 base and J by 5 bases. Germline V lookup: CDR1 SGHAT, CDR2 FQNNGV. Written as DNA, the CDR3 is TGTGCCAGCAGCTTAGTACAGGGGTACAGAAACACCATATATTTT. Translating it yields CASSLVQGYRNTIYF.

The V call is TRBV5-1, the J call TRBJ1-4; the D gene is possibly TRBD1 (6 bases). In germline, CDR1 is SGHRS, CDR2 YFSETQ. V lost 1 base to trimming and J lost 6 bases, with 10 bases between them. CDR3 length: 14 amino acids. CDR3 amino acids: CASSLQGNDEKLFF. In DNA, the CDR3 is TGCGCCAGCAGCTTGCAGGGGAACGATGAAAAACTGTTTTTT. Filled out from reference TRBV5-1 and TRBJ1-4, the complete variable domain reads KAGVTQTPRYLIKTRGQQVTLSCSPISGHRSVSWYQQTPGQGLQFLFEYFSETQRNKGNFPGRFSGRQFSNSRSEMNVSTLELGDSALYLCASSLQGNDEKLFFGSGTQLSVL.

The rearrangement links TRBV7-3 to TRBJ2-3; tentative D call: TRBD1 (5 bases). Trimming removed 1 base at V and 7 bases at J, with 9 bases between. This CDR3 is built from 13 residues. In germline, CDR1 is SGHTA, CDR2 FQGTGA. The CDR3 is CASSLKDSYTQYF. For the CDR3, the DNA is TGTGCCAGCAGCTTAAAAGACAGTTATACGCAGTATTTT.

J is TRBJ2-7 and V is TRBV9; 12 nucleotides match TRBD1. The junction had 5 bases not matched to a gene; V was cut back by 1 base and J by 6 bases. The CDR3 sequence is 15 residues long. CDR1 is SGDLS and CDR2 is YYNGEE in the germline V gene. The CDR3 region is CASSVHGDRGLEQYF. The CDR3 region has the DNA TGTGCCAGCAGCGTACATGGGGACAGGGGGCTCGAGCAGTACTTC.

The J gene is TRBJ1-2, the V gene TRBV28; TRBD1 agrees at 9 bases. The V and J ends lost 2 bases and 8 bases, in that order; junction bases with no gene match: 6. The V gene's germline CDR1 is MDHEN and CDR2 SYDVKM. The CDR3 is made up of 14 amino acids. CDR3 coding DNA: TGTGCCAGCAGTTTAGACGGGACAGGGCGAGGCTACACCTTC. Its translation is CASSLDGTGRGYTF.

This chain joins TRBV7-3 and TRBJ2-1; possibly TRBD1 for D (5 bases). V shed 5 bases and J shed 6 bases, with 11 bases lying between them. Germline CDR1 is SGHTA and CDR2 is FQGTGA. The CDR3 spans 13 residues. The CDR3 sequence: CASSATGFNEQFF. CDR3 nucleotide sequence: TGTGCCAGCAGCGCTACAGGTTTCAATGAGCAGTTCTTC.

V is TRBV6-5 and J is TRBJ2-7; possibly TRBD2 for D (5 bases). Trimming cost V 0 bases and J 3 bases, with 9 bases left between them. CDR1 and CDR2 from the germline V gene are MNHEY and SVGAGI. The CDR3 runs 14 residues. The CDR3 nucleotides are TGTGCCAGCAGTTACTCGAGGGCTAGCTACGAGCAGTACTTC. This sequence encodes CASSYSRASYEQYF.

The CDR3 DNA sequence: TGTGCCAGCAAAATAGCGGGGGGGCACGGGTTGGGTTGGTATTTT. Its translation: CASKIAGGHGLGWYF. The chain links TRBV7-2 to TRBJ2-3, with 11 bases that match TRBD2. Germline CDR1 and CDR2: SGHTA and FQGNSA. The CDR3 is made up of 15 amino acids. Trimming at V came to 7 bases and at J to 14 bases, leaving 17 bases not matched to a gene.

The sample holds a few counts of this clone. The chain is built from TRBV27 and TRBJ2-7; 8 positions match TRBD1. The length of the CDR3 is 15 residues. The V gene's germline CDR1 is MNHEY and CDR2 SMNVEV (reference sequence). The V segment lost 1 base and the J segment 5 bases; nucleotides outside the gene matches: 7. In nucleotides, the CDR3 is TGTGCCAGCAGTTTATTGAGGACAGGGAAACACGAGCAGTACTTC. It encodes CASSLLRTGKHEQYF.

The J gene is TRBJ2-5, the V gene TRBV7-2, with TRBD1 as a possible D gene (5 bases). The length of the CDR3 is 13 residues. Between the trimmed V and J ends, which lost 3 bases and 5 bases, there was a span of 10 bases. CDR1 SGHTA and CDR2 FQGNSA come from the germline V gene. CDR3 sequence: CASSFGAWETQYF. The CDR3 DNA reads TGTGCCAGCAGCTTTGGGGCTTGGGAGACCCAGTACTTC.

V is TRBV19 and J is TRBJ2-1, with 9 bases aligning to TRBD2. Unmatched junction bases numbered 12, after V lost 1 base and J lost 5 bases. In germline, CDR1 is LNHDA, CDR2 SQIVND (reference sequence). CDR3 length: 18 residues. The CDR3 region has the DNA TGTGCCAGTAGTATAGCACCACCCCGACTAGCGGAGAACAATGAGCAGTTCTTC. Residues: CASSIAPPRLAENNEQFF.

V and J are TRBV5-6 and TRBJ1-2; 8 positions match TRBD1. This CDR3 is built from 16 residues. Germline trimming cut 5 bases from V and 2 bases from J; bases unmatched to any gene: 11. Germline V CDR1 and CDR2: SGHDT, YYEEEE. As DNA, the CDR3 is TGTGCCAGCAGTCTTGACAGGGGAAGTGCCAACTATGGCTACACCTTC. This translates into CASSLDRGSANYGYTF.

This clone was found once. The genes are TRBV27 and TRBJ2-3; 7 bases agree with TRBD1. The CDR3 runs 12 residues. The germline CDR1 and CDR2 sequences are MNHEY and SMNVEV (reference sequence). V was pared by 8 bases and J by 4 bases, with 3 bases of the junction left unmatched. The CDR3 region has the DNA TGTGCCAGCCGGGGACAGTCAGATACGCAGTATTTT. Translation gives CASRGQSDTQYF.

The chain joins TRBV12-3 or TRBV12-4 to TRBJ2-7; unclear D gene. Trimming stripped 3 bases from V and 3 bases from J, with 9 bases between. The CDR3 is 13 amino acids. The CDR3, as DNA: TGTGCCAGCAGTTTCGCGGCTGGCTACGAGCAGTACTTC. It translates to CASSFAAGYEQYF.

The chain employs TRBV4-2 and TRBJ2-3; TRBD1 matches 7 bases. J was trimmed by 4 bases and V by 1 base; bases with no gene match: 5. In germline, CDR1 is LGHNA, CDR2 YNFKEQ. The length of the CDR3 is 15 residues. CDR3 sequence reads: CASSQGQGTADTQYF. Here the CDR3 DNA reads TGTGCCAGCAGCCAAGGACAGGGTACCGCAGATACGCAGTATTTT.

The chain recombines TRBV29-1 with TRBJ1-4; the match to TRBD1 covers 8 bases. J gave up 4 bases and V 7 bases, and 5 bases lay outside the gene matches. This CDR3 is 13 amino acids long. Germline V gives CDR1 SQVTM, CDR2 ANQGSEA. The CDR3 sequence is CSAGTGGNEKLFF. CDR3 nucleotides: TGCAGCGCAGGGACAGGAGGTAATGAAAAACTGTTTTTT.

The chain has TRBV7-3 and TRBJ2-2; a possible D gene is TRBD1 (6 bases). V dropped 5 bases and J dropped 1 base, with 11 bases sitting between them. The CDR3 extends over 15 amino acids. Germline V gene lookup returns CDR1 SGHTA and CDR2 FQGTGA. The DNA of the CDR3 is TGTGCCAGCAGCGGACAGTCGGGGAACACCGGGGAGCTGTTTTTT. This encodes CASSGQSGNTGELFF.

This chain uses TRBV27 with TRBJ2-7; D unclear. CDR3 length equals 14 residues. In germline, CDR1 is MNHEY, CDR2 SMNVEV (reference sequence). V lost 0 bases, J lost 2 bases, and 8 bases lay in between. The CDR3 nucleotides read TGTGCCAGCAGTTTATCCCCACTACCCTACGAGCAGTACTTC. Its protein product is CASSLSPLPYEQYF.

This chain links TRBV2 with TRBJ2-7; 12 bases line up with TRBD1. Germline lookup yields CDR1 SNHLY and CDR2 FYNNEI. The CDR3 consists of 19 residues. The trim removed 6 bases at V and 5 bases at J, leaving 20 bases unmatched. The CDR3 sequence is CASRATQYSAGTGGDEQYF. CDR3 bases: TGTGCCAGCAGGGCGACACAATACTCCGCCGGGACAGGGGGCGACGAGCAGTACTTC.

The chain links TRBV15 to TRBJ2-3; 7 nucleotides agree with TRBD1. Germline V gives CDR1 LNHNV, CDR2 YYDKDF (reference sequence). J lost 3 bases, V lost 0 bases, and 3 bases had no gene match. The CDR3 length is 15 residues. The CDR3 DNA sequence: TGTGCCACCAGCAGAGAGACAGGGCGGACAGATACGCAGTATTTT. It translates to CATSRETGRTDTQYF.

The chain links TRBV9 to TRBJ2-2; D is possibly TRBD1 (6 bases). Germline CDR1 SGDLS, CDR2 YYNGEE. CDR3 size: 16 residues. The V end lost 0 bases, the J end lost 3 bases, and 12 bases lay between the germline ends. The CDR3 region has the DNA TGTGCCAGCAGCGTAGCCAGGGGATGGGACACCGGGGAGCTGTTTTTT. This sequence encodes CASSVARGWDTGELFF.

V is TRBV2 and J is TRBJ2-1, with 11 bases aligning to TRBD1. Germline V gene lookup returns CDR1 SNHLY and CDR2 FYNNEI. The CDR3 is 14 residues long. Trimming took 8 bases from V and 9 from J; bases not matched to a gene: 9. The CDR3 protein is CASGGQGGYGEQFF. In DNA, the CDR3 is TGTGCCAGCGGGGGACAGGGGGGTTATGGTGAGCAGTTCTTC. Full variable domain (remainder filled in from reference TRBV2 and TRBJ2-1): EPEVTQTPSHQVTQMGQEVILRCVPISNHLYFYWYRQILGQKVEFLVSFYNNEISEKSEIFDDQFSVERPDGSNFTLKIRSTKLEDSAMYFCASGGQGGYGEQFFGPGTRLTVL.

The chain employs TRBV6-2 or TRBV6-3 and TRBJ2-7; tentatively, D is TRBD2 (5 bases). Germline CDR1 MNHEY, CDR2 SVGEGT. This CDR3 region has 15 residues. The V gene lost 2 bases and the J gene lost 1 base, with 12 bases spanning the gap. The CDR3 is CASSYAGKASYEQYF. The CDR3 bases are TGTGCCAGCAGTTACGCGGGTAAGGCTTCCTACGAGCAGTACTTC.

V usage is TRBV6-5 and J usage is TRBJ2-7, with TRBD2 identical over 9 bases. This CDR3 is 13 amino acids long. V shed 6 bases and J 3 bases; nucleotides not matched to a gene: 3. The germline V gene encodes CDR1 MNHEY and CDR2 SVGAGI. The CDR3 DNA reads TGTGCCAGCAGAGTAGCGGGAGTCTACGAGCAGTACTTC. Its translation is CASRVAGVYEQYF.